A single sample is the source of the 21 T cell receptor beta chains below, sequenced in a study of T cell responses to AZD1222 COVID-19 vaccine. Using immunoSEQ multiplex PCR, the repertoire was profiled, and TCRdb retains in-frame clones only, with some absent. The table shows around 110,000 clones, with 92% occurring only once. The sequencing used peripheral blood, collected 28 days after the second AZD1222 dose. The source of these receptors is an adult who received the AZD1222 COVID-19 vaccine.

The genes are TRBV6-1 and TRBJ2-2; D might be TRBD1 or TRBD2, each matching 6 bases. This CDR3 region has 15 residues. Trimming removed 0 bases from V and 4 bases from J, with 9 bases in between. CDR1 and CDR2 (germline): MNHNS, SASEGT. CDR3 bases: TGTGCCAGCAGTGAAGCGGAGGGGGGCACCGGGGAGCTGTTTTTT. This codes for CASSEAEGGTGELFF.

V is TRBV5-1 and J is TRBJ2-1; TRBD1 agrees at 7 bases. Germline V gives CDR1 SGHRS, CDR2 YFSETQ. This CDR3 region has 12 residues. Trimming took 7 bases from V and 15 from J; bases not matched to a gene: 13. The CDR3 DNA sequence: TGCGCCAGCCACCAGGAGGACAGGATCGGGTTCTTC. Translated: CASHQEDRIGFF.

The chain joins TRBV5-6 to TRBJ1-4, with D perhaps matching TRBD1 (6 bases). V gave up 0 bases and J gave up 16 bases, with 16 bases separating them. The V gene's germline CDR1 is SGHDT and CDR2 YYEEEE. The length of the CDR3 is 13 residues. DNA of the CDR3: TGTGCCAGCAGCTTGGGGACAGTTAATGAAGGGTTTTTT. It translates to CASSLGTVNEGFF.

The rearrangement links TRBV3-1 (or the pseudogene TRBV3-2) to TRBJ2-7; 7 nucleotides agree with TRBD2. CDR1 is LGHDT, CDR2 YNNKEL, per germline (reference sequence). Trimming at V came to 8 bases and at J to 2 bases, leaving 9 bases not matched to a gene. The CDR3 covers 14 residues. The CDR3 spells CASGGGRAPYEQYF. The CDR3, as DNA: TGTGCCAGCGGGGGAGGGAGGGCCCCCTACGAGCAGTACTTC.

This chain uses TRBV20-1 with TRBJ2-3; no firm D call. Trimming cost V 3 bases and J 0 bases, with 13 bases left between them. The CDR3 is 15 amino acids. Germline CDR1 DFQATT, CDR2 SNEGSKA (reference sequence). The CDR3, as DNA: TGCAGTGCTAGTCTGAGGTTATCTAGCACAGATACGCAGTATTTT. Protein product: CSASLRLSSTDTQYF.

As DNA, the CDR3 is TGTGCCAGTCGCTCGGGACAGAACACTGAAGCTTTCTTT. This codes for CASRSGQNTEAFF. The chain carries TRBV19 and TRBJ1-1, with a possible D match to TRBD1 (6 bases). V dropped 8 bases and J dropped 1 base, with 11 bases sitting between them. The CDR3 runs to 13 residues. CDR1 and CDR2 from the germline V gene are LNHDA and SQIVND (reference sequence).

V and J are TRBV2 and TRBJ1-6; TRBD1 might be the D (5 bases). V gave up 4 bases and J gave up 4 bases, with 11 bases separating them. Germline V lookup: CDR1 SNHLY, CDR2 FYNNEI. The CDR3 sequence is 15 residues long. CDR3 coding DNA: TGTGCCAGCAGTGGAGGGACGGGGTATAATTCACCCCTCCACTTT. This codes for CASSGGTGYNSPLHF.

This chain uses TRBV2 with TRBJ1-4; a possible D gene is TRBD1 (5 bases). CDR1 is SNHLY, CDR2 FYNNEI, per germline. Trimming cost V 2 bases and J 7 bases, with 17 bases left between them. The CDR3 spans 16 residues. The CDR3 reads CASSEIGDRRGEKLFF. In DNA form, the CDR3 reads TGTGCCAGCAGTGAAATAGGGGACCGAAGGGGTGAAAAACTGTTTTTT. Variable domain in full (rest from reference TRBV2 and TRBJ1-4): EPEVTQTPSHQVTQMGQEVILRCVPISNHLYFYWYRQILGQKVEFLVSFYNNEISEKSEIFDDQFSVERPDGSNFTLKIRSTKLEDSAMYFCASSEIGDRRGEKLFFGSGTQLSVL.

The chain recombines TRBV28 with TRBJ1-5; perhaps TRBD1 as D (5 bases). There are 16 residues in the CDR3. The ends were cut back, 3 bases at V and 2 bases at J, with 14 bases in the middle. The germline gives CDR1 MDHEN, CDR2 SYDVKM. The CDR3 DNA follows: TGTGCCAGCAGTTTCCCCAGGGAGTTCGGCAATCAGCCCCAGCATTTT. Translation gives CASSFPREFGNQPQHF.

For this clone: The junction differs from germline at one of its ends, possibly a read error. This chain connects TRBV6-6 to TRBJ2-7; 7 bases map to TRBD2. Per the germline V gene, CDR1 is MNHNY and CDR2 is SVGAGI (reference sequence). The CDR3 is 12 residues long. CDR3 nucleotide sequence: TGTGCCAGCAGCCACTCGCGGGGGAAGAAGGAATTC. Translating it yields CASSHSRGKKEF.

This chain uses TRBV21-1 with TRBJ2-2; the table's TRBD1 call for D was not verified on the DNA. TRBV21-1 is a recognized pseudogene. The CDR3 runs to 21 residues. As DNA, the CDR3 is TGTGCCAGCAGCAATTTCCTTTGGACAGGGGGCTCAGGATCTGTCTCCGGGGAGCTGTTTTTT. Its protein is CASSNFLWTGGSGSVSGELFF.

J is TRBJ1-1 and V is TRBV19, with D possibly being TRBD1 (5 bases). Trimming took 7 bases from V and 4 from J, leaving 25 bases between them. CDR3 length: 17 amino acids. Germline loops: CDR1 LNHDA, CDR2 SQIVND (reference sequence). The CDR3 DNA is TGTGCCAGTACCATAGGGGTCCGGGGCGGCGGTCTCACTGAAGCTTTCTTT. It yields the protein CASTIGVRGGGLTEAFF.

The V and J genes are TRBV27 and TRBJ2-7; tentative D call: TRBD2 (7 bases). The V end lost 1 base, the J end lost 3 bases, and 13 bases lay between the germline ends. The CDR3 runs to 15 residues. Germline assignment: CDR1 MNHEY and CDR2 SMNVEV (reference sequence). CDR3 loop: CASSLWGGRNYEQYF. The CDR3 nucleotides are TGTGCCAGCAGTTTATGGGGGGGCCGGAACTACGAGCAGTACTTC.

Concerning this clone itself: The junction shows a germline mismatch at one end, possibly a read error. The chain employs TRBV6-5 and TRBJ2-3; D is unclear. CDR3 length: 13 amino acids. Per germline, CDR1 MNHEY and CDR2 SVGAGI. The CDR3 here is CASGYGSTATQYF. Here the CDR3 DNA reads TGTGCCAGCGGGTACGGCTCAACAGCTACGCAGTATTTT.

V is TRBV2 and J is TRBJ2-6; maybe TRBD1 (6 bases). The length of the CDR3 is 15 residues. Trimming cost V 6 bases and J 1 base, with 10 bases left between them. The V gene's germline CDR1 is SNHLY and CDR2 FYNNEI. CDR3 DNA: TGTGCCAGCAGACCCAGGGGATCTGGGGCCAACGTCCTGACTTTC. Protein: CASRPRGSGANVLTF. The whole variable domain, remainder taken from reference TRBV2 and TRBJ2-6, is EPEVTQTPSHQVTQMGQEVILRCVPISNHLYFYWYRQILGQKVEFLVSFYNNEISEKSEIFDDQFSVERPDGSNFTLKIRSTKLEDSAMYFCASRPRGSGANVLTFGAGSRLTVL.

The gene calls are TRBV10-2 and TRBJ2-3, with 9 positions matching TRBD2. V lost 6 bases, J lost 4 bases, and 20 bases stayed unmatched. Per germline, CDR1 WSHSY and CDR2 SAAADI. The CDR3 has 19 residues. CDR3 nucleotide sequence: TGCGCCAGCAGAGGACTAGCGCGGGGCCGTGAGAGATTCGCAGATACGCAGTATTTT. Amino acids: CASRGLARGRERFADTQYF.

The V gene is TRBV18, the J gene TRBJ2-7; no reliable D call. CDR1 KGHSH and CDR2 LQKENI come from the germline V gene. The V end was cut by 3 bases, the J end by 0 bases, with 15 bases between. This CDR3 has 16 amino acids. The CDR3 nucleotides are TGTGCCAGCTCACCCTCCCTGGCCTCTCCCTCCTACGAGCAGTACTTC. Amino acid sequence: CASSPSLASPSYEQYF.

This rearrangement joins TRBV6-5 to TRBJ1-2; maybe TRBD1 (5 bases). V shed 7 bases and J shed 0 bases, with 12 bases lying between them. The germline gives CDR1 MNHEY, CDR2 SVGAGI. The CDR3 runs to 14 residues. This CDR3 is CASKQVRPNYGYTF. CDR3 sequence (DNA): TGTGCCAGCAAACAGGTCCGCCCTAACTATGGCTACACCTTC.

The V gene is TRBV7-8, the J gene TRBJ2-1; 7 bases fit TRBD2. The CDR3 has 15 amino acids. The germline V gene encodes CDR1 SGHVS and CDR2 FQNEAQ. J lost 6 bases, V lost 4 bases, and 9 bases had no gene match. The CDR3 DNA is TGTGCCAGCAGCTCACTCCCGACTAGCAGCAATGAGCAGTTCTTC. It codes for CASSSLPTSSNEQFF.

CDR3 sequence (DNA): TGTGCCAGCAGCCAAGCGGCGAGCTCTGGAAACACCATATATTTT. It translates to CASSQAASSGNTIYF. The V call is TRBV14, the J call TRBJ1-3; D is uncertain. Between the trimmed V and J ends, which lost 1 base and 0 bases, there was a span of 7 bases. Per germline, CDR1 SGHDN and CDR2 FVKESK. The CDR3 totals 15 residues. The variable domain in full, with the rest retrieved from reference TRBV14 and TRBJ1-3, is EAGVTQFPSHSVIEKGQTVTLRCDPISGHDNLYWYRRVMGKEIKFLLHFVKESKQDESGMPNNRFLAERTGGTYSTLKVQPAELEDSGVYFCASSQAASSGNTIYFGEGSWLTVV.

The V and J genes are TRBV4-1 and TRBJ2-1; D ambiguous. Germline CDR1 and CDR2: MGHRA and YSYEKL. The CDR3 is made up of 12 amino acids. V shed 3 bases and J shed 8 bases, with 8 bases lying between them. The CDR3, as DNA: TGCGCCAGCAGCCACATCAACGATGAGCAGTTCTTC. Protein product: CASSHINDEQFF.